These 12 T cell receptor beta chains were all obtained from the same sample, sequenced in a study of tumor and adjacent non-tumor tissue in lung cancer. Three rounds of nested PCR, following a modified ARM-PCR protocol, produced the TCRbeta library. TCRdb recomputed calls from the multiplex PCR reads with MiXCR, one row per CDR3 protein. The repertoire holds approximately 130,000 distinct CDR3 sequences, with roughly 64% as singletons. This sample's RNA came from whole unsorted tissue. Sample: lung tumor tissue. These receptors all stem from a man aged 25-45 years with non-small cell lung cancer.

Ten or more counts support this clonotype. The chain employs TRBV12-3 or TRBV12-4 and TRBJ1-2, with TRBD1 matching 7 bases. Trimming at V came to 5 bases and at J to 4 bases, leaving 4 bases not matched to a gene. There are 13 residues in the CDR3. The CDR3 is CASSRDRAYGYTF. CDR3 nucleotides: TGTGCCAGCAGTCGGGACAGAGCCTATGGCTACACCTTC.

Note on this clonotype: A single base separates this from a much larger clone, so it may be a read error. V usage is TRBV20-1 and J usage is TRBJ1-2; the D gene is possibly TRBD1 (5 bases). CDR1 and CDR2 from the germline V gene are DFQATT and SNEGSKA (reference sequence). The V and J ends lost 3 bases and 7 bases respectively, with 18 bases between them. There are 14 residues in the CDR3. The CDR3, as DNA: TGCAGTGCTAGGGGGACGCTTGACTACTGTGGCTACACCTTC. Its protein product is CSARGTLDYCGYTF.

This clonotype appeared a few times. Germline is not matched at one junction end, which may reflect a read error. The rearrangement joins TRBV6-5 to TRBJ1-4, with TRBD1 as a possible D gene (5 bases). Germline loops: CDR1 MNHEY, CDR2 SVGAGI. The CDR3 sequence is 13 residues long. CDR3 nucleotide sequence: TGTGTCAGCAGGGATGCAACTAATGAAAAACTGTTTTTT. Protein: CVSRDATNEKLFF.

The chain carries TRBV7-8 and TRBJ2-7; possible D gene TRBD1, 6 bases. There are 15 residues in the CDR3. Trimming took off 5 bases at V and 8 bases at J, with 22 bases between the two ends. Germline-derived CDR1 and CDR2 are SGHVS and FQNEAQ. The CDR3 spells CASSAGTRVLYKQYF. CDR3 nucleotides: TGTGCCAGCAGCGCCGGGACACGTGTACTTTACAAGCAGTACTTC.

Details on this clonotype: This may stem from a read error, because a much larger clone lies one nucleotide away. The chain employs TRBV4-1 and TRBJ1-6; D might be TRBD1 (6 bases). This CDR3 comprises 17 residues. Germline CDR1 is MGHRA and CDR2 is YSYEKL. The CDR3 reads CARSQVERGIGNSPLHF. DNA for the CDR3: TGCGCCCGCAGCCAAGTGGAAAGGGGGATCGGTAATTCACCCCTCCACTTT.

This clonotype appeared once. The V gene is TRBV5-6, the J gene TRBJ2-3; no clear D. CDR1 is SGHDT and CDR2 is YYEEEE in the germline V gene. This CDR3 comprises 15 residues. Deletions cut 4 bases from V and 0 bases from J, with 12 bases between. CDR3 DNA: TGTGCCAGCAGCGTTAGCAGGCAGAGCACAGATACGCAGTATTTT. Its translation: CASSVSRQSTDTQYF.

Points on this clonotype: A read error may produce the germline difference seen at one junction end. This rearrangement joins TRBV20-1 to TRBJ2-1; the D is unclear. The CDR3 covers 12 residues. Germline V gives CDR1 DFQATT, CDR2 SNEGSKA (reference sequence). The CDR3 DNA is TGCAGTGCTAGCCCCAGTGGCAATGAGCAGTGCTTC. Translation gives CSASPSGNEQCF.

A word on this clonotype: One end of the junction does not line up with germline, which may come from a read error. The V call is TRBV4-2, the J call TRBJ1-5; D remains ambiguous. CDR1 is LGHNA, CDR2 YNFKEQ, per germline. The CDR3 totals 15 residues. CDR3 sequence: CASSPRKNNNQPQLF. The DNA of the CDR3 is TGTGCCAGCAGCCCCCGAAAGAACAACAATCAGCCCCAGCTTTTT.

For this clonotype: Relative to the germline gene, one junction end is altered; a read error may explain this. J is TRBJ2-2 and V is TRBV24-1, with D possibly called TRBD1 or TRBD2 (5 bases each). This CDR3 contains 17 residues. Germline CDR1 and CDR2: KGHDR and SFDVKD. The CDR3 bases are TGTGCCACCAGTGGTACTCGGGGCAGGCGAAACACCGGGGAGTTGTCTTTT. Translation: CATSGTRGRRNTGELSF.

This clonotype occurred once. The CDR3 end shows no conserved phenylalanine or tryptophan, and so a read error is likely. V is TRBV20-1 and J is TRBJ2-2; TRBD2 aligns across 15 bases. This CDR3 is 17 amino acids long. Trimming cost V 5 bases and J 7 bases; bases outside gene matches: 11. Germline V gene data show CDR1 as DFQATT and CDR2 as SNEGSKA (reference sequence). The CDR3 nucleotides read TGCAGTGCTTCTCGGACTAGCGGGGGGGCTTTAGGCGGGGAGCTGTTTTCT. Translated, it gives CSASRTSGGALGGELFS.

In its sample, this clonotype was seen many times. V gene TRBV6-2 or TRBV6-3 combines with J gene TRBJ2-1; D remains unclear. Per germline, CDR1 MNHEY and CDR2 SVGEGT. The CDR3 runs 15 residues. V dropped 7 bases and J dropped 0 bases, with 13 bases sitting between them. The CDR3 DNA is TGTGCCAGCACCTCATTCGTCCGCTCCTACAATGAGCAGTTCTTC. Translating it yields CASTSFVRSYNEQFF.

Comments on this clonotype: Since a much larger clone is just one base distant, this may be a read error. The V and J genes are TRBV4-1 and TRBJ1-4; D possibly corresponds to TRBD1 (5 bases). CDR3 length: 15 residues. CDR1 is MGHRA, CDR2 YSYEKL, per germline. Deletions cut 0 bases from V and 8 bases from J, with 13 bases between. The CDR3 is CASSQEGQGKEKLFF. The CDR3 DNA reads as TGCGCCAGCAGCCAAGAGGGGCAGGGAAAGGAAAAACTGTTTTTT.